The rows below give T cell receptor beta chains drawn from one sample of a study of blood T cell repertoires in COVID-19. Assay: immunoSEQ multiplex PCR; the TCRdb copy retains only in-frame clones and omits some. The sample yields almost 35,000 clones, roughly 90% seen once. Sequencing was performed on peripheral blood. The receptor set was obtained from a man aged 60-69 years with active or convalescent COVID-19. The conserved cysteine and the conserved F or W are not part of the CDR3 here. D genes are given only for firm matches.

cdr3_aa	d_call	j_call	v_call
ASTDHFRAFYGYT	NA	TRBJ1-2	TRBV6-5
ASSQQGSGELF	NA	TRBJ2-2	TRBV3-1/TRBV3-2
ASSLGRDRVTEAF	TRBD1	TRBJ1-1	TRBV6-5
AWSVGGAETQY	NA	TRBJ2-5	TRBV30
ASDCTRREEQY	NA	TRBJ2-7	TRBV21-1
ASSQGPSGDQETQY	TRBD2	TRBJ2-5	TRBV4-1
ASSTTAGASGNTIY	NA	TRBJ1-3	TRBV3-1/TRBV3-2
ASSQDGTLGGY	NA	TRBJ2-3	TRBV4-1
ASSLGQGAVQETQY	TRBD1	TRBJ2-5	TRBV5-1
ASSPTRGYSGYT	NA	TRBJ1-2	TRBV11-2
ASAKAGGPYNEQF	TRBD2	TRBJ2-1	TRBV7-3
ASSQEARRAEKLF	NA	TRBJ1-4	TRBV4-1
ASSPRGSNEKLF	TRBD1	TRBJ1-4	TRBV11-2
ASSFRRIATNEKLF	NA	TRBJ1-4	TRBV5-6
ASSDGGQGAGGNTIY	TRBD1	TRBJ1-3	TRBV6-1
ASRDGSTDTQY	NA	TRBJ2-3	TRBV7-9
ASSQGVGSEYGYT	NA	TRBJ1-2	TRBV4-2
ASSYRTGIYEQY	TRBD1	TRBJ2-7	TRBV6-5
ASTPLSRGLYEQY	TRBD1	TRBJ2-7	TRBV6-5
ASSESGQGYREQY	TRBD1	TRBJ2-7	TRBV6-1
ASSWLAGGTDTQY	TRBD2	TRBJ2-3	TRBV6-2/TRBV6-3
ASSQVRGLLNTEAF	TRBD1	TRBJ1-1	TRBV7-2
ASSPGQGRGTDTQY	TRBD1	TRBJ2-3	TRBV11-1
ASSLTSTGELF	NA	TRBJ2-2	TRBV3-1/TRBV3-2
ASSFSATGPIHEKLF	NA	TRBJ1-4	TRBV27
ASSPGDTEAF	NA	TRBJ1-1	TRBV18
ASSLRTGANQETQY	TRBD1	TRBJ2-5	TRBV11-1
ASSLVLAGGRETQY	TRBD2	TRBJ2-5	TRBV27
ASSLNTGTGNTIY	NA	TRBJ1-3	TRBV28
ASSILGTEIGYEQF	NA	TRBJ2-1	TRBV19
ASSISGTNYGYT	NA	TRBJ1-2	TRBV19
ASSFSFRAPEAF	NA	TRBJ1-1	TRBV7-6
ASSASAGGYDGTDTQY	TRBD2	TRBJ2-3	TRBV9
ASSPTPGGTEAF	TRBD1	TRBJ1-1	TRBV5-6
ASSPPDRGNGYT	TRBD1	TRBJ1-2	TRBV18
ASSLEQGTYNEQF	NA	TRBJ2-1	TRBV5-4
ASSVRDRVRKTEAF	TRBD1	TRBJ1-1	TRBV2
ASTPRGQGSGANVLT	TRBD1	TRBJ2-6	TRBV19
ATIDRVSNTGELF	TRBD1	TRBJ2-2	TRBV15